Given below is one T cell receptor beta chain in context. The antigen is not known. This record belongs to a study of blood T cells in healthy people across ages. Study-wide results and limits: No conclusive comparison of naive versus antigen-experienced cells was possible with unsorted PBMCs. Diversity estimates drawn from one million T cells were deemed underestimates. Age showed a roughly linear inverse relationship with TCR beta diversity per million T cells. Among long-lived donors, naive CD4+ cells were more numerous and diversity higher than in aged donors.

Trimming took 6 bases from V and 8 from J; bases not matched to a gene: 6. The CDR3 is made up of 13 amino acids. The germline gives CDR1 MNHEY, CDR2 SVGAGI. Alongside a J-beta primer mix, a sample-barcoded 5' primer served in a second PCR lasting roughly 7 to 11 cycles. TCRdb independently ran MiXCR on the 5' RACE reads; one entry per CDR3 protein. The sample shows over a million distinct CDR3 sequences, 40% to 45% of them seen only once. This TCR came from a woman aged 60-70 years in good health. The rearrangement links TRBV6-5 to TRBJ2-1; 8 positions agree with TRBD2. The sample comprised blood. The CDR3 bases are TGTGCCAGCAGAGGACTAGCAACTGATGAGCAGTTCTTC. Translation: CASRGLATDEQFF.